This is a list of T cell receptor beta chains from one sample in a study of blood T cells in healthy people across ages. MiXCR, applied by TCRdb to the 5' RACE reads, yields one record per CDR3 protein. The repertoire holds around 800,000 distinct CDR3 sequences, with under 80% as singletons. The sequencing input was blood. These receptors originate from a man younger than 40 in good health. Both conserved end residues are part of each CDR3. D genes are given only for firm matches. Only some rows state a clone size, as once, few, many or a class for expanded clones.

abundance: few; j_gene: TRBJ2-6; d_gene: .; v_gene: TRBV10-2; CDR3aa: CATYGMSGANVLTF; CDR3nt: TGCGCCACATACGGTATGTCTGGGGCCAACGTCCTGACTTTC
abundance: .; j_gene: TRBJ2-7; d_gene: TRBD2; v_gene: TRBV13; CDR3aa: CASSRGASGGALQYEQYF; CDR3nt: TGTGCCAGCAGCCGCGGAGCTAGCGGGGGGGCACTACAGTACGAGCAGTACTTC
abundance: .; j_gene: TRBJ1-5; d_gene: TRBD1; v_gene: TRBV12-3/TRBV12-4; CDR3aa: CASSGDRVSGQPQHF; CDR3nt: TGTGCCAGCAGTGGGGACAGGGTTTCGGGTCAGCCCCAGCATTTT
abundance: .; j_gene: TRBJ2-3; d_gene: TRBD2; v_gene: TRBV9; CDR3aa: CASSTTGGGVTDTQYF; CDR3nt: TGTGCCAGCAGCACCACGGGAGGCGGTGTCACAGATACGCAGTATTTT
abundance: .; j_gene: TRBJ2-5; d_gene: .; v_gene: TRBV6-6; CDR3aa: CASSDVEGETQYF; CDR3nt: TGTGCCAGCAGTGACGTGGAGGGAGAGACCCAGTACTTC
abundance: .; j_gene: TRBJ2-3; d_gene: TRBD2; v_gene: TRBV20-1; CDR3aa: CSALAGGADTQYF; CDR3nt: TGCAGTGCCTTAGCGGGGGGCGCAGATACGCAGTATTTT
abundance: few; j_gene: TRBJ2-2; d_gene: TRBD1; v_gene: TRBV14; CDR3aa: CASSRQGDTGELFF; CDR3nt: TGTGCCAGCAGTCGACAGGGGGACACCGGGGAGCTGTTTTTT
abundance: .; j_gene: TRBJ2-1; d_gene: TRBD2; v_gene: TRBV7-2; CDR3aa: CASSSRLAGGRDEQFF; CDR3nt: TGTGCCAGCAGCTCCCGACTAGCGGGGGGGAGGGATGAGCAGTTCTTC
abundance: .; j_gene: TRBJ2-3; d_gene: TRBD2; v_gene: TRBV9; CDR3aa: CASSAPLTLAGGTDTQYF; CDR3nt: TGTGCCAGCAGCGCCCCCCTCACTCTAGCGGGGGGTACAGATACGCAGTATTTT
abundance: few; j_gene: TRBJ2-3; d_gene: TRBD2; v_gene: TRBV7-2; CDR3aa: CASSLNEAGAADTQYF; CDR3nt: TGTGCCAGCAGCTTAAATGAAGCGGGGGCTGCAGATACGCAGTATTTT
abundance: once; j_gene: TRBJ1-2; d_gene: TRBD1; v_gene: TRBV13; CDR3aa: CASSLGGQAYTF; CDR3nt: TGTGCCAGCAGCTTGGGGGGACAGGCATACACCTTC
abundance: few; j_gene: TRBJ2-3; d_gene: TRBD2; v_gene: TRBV9; CDR3aa: CASSVGGGAPDTQYF; CDR3nt: TGTGCCAGCAGCGTAGGCGGGGGGGCGCCGGATACGCAGTATTTT
abundance: once; j_gene: TRBJ2-1; d_gene: TRBD2; v_gene: TRBV4-1; CDR3aa: CASSQEGAGGINEQFF; CDR3nt: TGCGCCAGCAGCCAAGAAGGAGCGGGGGGGATCAATGAGCAGTTCTTC
abundance: once; j_gene: TRBJ2-1; d_gene: .; v_gene: TRBV6-5; CDR3aa: CASSSYTYEQFF; CDR3nt: TGTGCCAGCAGTTCCTACACCTACGAGCAGTTCTTC
abundance: .; j_gene: TRBJ2-7; d_gene: TRBD2; v_gene: TRBV20-1; CDR3aa: CSARGIAGGESKQYF; CDR3nt: TGCAGTGCTAGAGGCATAGCGGGGGGCGAAAGCAAGCAGTACTTC
abundance: .; j_gene: TRBJ1-6; d_gene: .; v_gene: TRBV20-1; CDR3aa: CSARVPGGDSPLHF; CDR3nt: TGCAGTGCTAGAGTCCCCGGTGGGGATTCACCCCTCCACTTT
abundance: .; j_gene: TRBJ2-3; d_gene: .; v_gene: TRBV11-2; CDR3aa: CASSLSPGWAQYF; CDR3nt: TGTGCCAGCAGCTTATCCCCCGGGTGGGCGCAGTATTTT
abundance: few; j_gene: TRBJ2-1; d_gene: TRBD2; v_gene: TRBV20-1; CDR3aa: CSAGKTSGAFYEQFF; CDR3nt: TGCAGTGCTGGGAAGACTAGCGGGGCTTTCTATGAGCAGTTCTTC
abundance: few; j_gene: TRBJ2-5; d_gene: TRBD2; v_gene: TRBV4-3; CDR3aa: CASSRLAGERYQETQYF; CDR3nt: TGCGCCAGCAGCCGACTAGCGGGGGAGAGGTACCAAGAGACCCAGTACTTC
abundance: .; j_gene: TRBJ2-7; d_gene: .; v_gene: TRBV11-1; CDR3aa: CASSLVPASYEQYF; CDR3nt: TGTGCCAGCAGCTTAGTTCCAGCCTCCTACGAGCAGTACTTC
abundance: .; j_gene: TRBJ2-7; d_gene: TRBD1; v_gene: TRBV3-1; CDR3aa: CASSQAGQSYEQYF; CDR3nt: TGTGCCAGCAGCCAAGCGGGACAGAGCTACGAGCAGTACTTC
abundance: .; j_gene: TRBJ2-7; d_gene: TRBD1; v_gene: TRBV7-9; CDR3aa: CASSPRTGIVATEQYF; CDR3nt: TGTGCCAGCAGCCCAAGGACAGGAATAGTCGCTACCGAGCAGTACTTC
abundance: few; j_gene: TRBJ2-5; d_gene: .; v_gene: TRBV29-1; CDR3aa: CSVSIRGQETQYF; CDR3nt: TGCAGCGTTTCCATAAGGGGACAAGAGACCCAGTACTTC
abundance: few; j_gene: TRBJ2-7; d_gene: TRBD2; v_gene: TRBV9; CDR3aa: CASSVPPPGRDEQYF; CDR3nt: TGTGCCAGCAGCGTCCCCCCCCCAGGGAGGGACGAGCAGTACTTC
abundance: .; j_gene: TRBJ2-7; d_gene: .; v_gene: TRBV24-1; CDR3aa: CATSDFGQYNEQYF; CDR3nt: TGTGCCACCAGTGATTTCGGGCAATACAATGAGCAGTACTTC
abundance: few; j_gene: TRBJ2-2; d_gene: TRBD1; v_gene: TRBV20-1; CDR3aa: CSALPITGQGNTGELFF; CDR3nt: TGCAGTGCTTTACCCATAACGGGACAGGGCAACACCGGGGAGCTGTTTTTT
abundance: .; j_gene: TRBJ2-5; d_gene: .; v_gene: TRBV20-1; CDR3aa: CSARDTDQETQYF; CDR3nt: TGCAGTGCCAGAGACACTGACCAAGAGACCCAGTACTTC
abundance: .; j_gene: TRBJ2-1; d_gene: TRBD2; v_gene: TRBV3-1; CDR3aa: CASSPPLVSGGARWQFF; CDR3nt: TGTGCCAGCAGCCCCCCCCTGGTGAGCGGGGGGGCTCGTTGGCAGTTCTTC
abundance: .; j_gene: TRBJ2-5; d_gene: .; v_gene: TRBV7-2; CDR3aa: CASSLGVHTTPETQYF; CDR3nt: TGTGCCAGCAGCTTAGGGGTACACACTACGCCAGAGACCCAGTACTTC
abundance: .; j_gene: TRBJ1-6; d_gene: .; v_gene: TRBV11-2; CDR3aa: CASSLGLYSMNHNSPLHF; CDR3nt: TGTGCCAGCAGCTTAGGTCTTTATTCGATGAACCATAATTCACCCCTCCACTTT
abundance: .; j_gene: TRBJ2-1; d_gene: TRBD1; v_gene: TRBV15; CDR3aa: CATSARRDRYNEQFF; CDR3nt: TGTGCCACCAGCGCAAGGCGGGACAGGTACAATGAGCAGTTCTTC
abundance: .; j_gene: TRBJ2-3; d_gene: .; v_gene: TRBV2; CDR3aa: CASSGPGSTDTQYF; CDR3nt: TGTGCCAGCAGTGGGCCGGGTAGCACAGATACGCAGTATTTT
abundance: .; j_gene: TRBJ2-3; d_gene: .; v_gene: TRBV9; CDR3aa: CASSVVGGAPQDTQYF; CDR3nt: TGTGCCAGCAGCGTTGTGGGGGGAGCCCCCCAGGATACGCAGTATTTT
abundance: .; j_gene: TRBJ1-6; d_gene: TRBD1; v_gene: TRBV5-1; CDR3aa: CASSLSWTGQDNSPLHF; CDR3nt: TGCGCCAGCAGCTTGTCCTGGACGGGACAGGATAATTCACCCCTCCACTTT
abundance: .; j_gene: TRBJ2-1; d_gene: TRBD2; v_gene: TRBV7-2; CDR3aa: CASSQSTSGGIYNEQFF; CDR3nt: TGTGCCAGCAGCCAATCGACTAGCGGGGGGATCTACAATGAGCAGTTCTTC
abundance: few; j_gene: TRBJ2-5; d_gene: TRBD2; v_gene: TRBV4-3; CDR3aa: CASSQGGLAGSQETQYF; CDR3nt: TGCGCCAGCAGCCAAGGAGGGCTAGCGGGGTCCCAAGAGACCCAGTACTTC
abundance: .; j_gene: TRBJ2-7; d_gene: .; v_gene: TRBV4-1; CDR3aa: CASSQVLNYEQYF; CDR3nt: TGCGCCAGCAGCCAAGTTTTGAACTACGAGCAGTACTTC
abundance: .; j_gene: TRBJ1-2; d_gene: .; v_gene: TRBV27; CDR3aa: CASSSNWRQGGGYTF; CDR3nt: TGTGCCAGCAGCTCCAATTGGCGGCAAGGAGGTGGCTACACCTTC
abundance: .; j_gene: TRBJ1-6; d_gene: .; v_gene: TRBV15; CDR3aa: CATSKDPGGHSPLHF; CDR3nt: TGTGCCACCAGCAAAGACCCGGGCGGGCATTCACCCCTCCACTTT
abundance: .; j_gene: TRBJ2-1; d_gene: TRBD2; v_gene: TRBV4-3; CDR3aa: CASSQGISSGGPQGQFF; CDR3nt: TGCGCCAGCAGCCAAGGCATTTCTAGCGGGGGCCCCCAGGGGCAGTTCTTC
abundance: .; j_gene: TRBJ2-7; d_gene: .; v_gene: TRBV2; CDR3aa: CASCDLGGIANEQYF; CDR3nt: TGTGCCAGCTGTGACCTGGGCGGGATTGCGAACGAGCAGTACTTC
abundance: .; j_gene: TRBJ2-7; d_gene: .; v_gene: TRBV20-1; CDR3aa: CSARDSRGAYEQYF; CDR3nt: TGCAGTGCTAGAGATAGTAGGGGCGCCTACGAGCAGTACTTC
abundance: few; j_gene: TRBJ2-6; d_gene: TRBD1; v_gene: TRBV12-3/TRBV12-4; CDR3aa: CASSHRGTGANVLTF; CDR3nt: TGTGCCAGCAGTCACAGGGGAACTGGGGCCAACGTCCTGACTTTC
abundance: .; j_gene: TRBJ1-3; d_gene: .; v_gene: TRBV7-2; CDR3aa: CASSSAGGTEGNTIYF; CDR3nt: TGTGCCAGCAGCTCCGCGGGGGGTACTGAGGGAAACACCATATATTTT
abundance: .; j_gene: TRBJ2-4; d_gene: .; v_gene: TRBV20-1; CDR3aa: CSAPQLDRAKNIQYF; CDR3nt: TGCAGTGCTCCACAACTGGACAGAGCCAAAAACATTCAGTACTTC
abundance: .; j_gene: TRBJ2-5; d_gene: .; v_gene: TRBV14; CDR3aa: CARYKPRGETQYF; CDR3nt: TGTGCCAGGTACAAGCCGAGGGGAGAGACCCAGTACTTC
abundance: .; j_gene: TRBJ2-7; d_gene: .; v_gene: TRBV5-1; CDR3aa: CASRTEGWHYEQYF; CDR3nt: TGCGCCAGCCGGACAGAAGGTTGGCACTACGAGCAGTACTTC
abundance: .; j_gene: TRBJ1-1; d_gene: .; v_gene: TRBV7-2; CDR3aa: CASSPPRQVNTEAFF; CDR3nt: TGTGCCAGCAGCCCTCCCCGGCAGGTGAACACTGAAGCTTTCTTT
abundance: .; j_gene: TRBJ2-1; d_gene: .; v_gene: TRBV29-1; CDR3aa: CSVDSRGQFF; CDR3nt: TGCAGCGTTGATTCCAGGGGGCAGTTCTTC
abundance: .; j_gene: TRBJ1-2; d_gene: .; v_gene: TRBV20-1; CDR3aa: CSARDAGSYGYTF; CDR3nt: TGCAGTGCTAGAGATGCGGGCTCGTATGGCTACACCTTC
abundance: .; j_gene: TRBJ2-7; d_gene: TRBD2; v_gene: TRBV12-3/TRBV12-4; CDR3aa: CASSFRLAGDYEQYF; CDR3nt: TGTGCCAGCAGTTTTAGGCTAGCGGGAGATTACGAGCAGTACTTC
abundance: many; j_gene: TRBJ2-1; d_gene: .; v_gene: TRBV12-3/TRBV12-4; CDR3aa: CASTFERGAYNEQFF; CDR3nt: TGTGCCAGCACCTTCGAGCGAGGTGCCTACAATGAGCAGTTCTTC
abundance: few; j_gene: TRBJ2-2; d_gene: .; v_gene: TRBV12-3/TRBV12-4; CDR3aa: CASSLPPNTGELFF; CDR3nt: TGTGCCAGCAGTTTGCCGCCGAACACCGGGGAGCTGTTTTTT
abundance: few; j_gene: TRBJ2-5; d_gene: TRBD1; v_gene: TRBV6-6; CDR3aa: CASSPDRGQETQYF; CDR3nt: TGTGCCAGCAGTCCTGACAGGGGACAAGAGACCCAGTACTTC
abundance: .; j_gene: TRBJ2-6; d_gene: TRBD1; v_gene: TRBV20-1; CDR3aa: CSARDLGDSRNGANVLTF; CDR3nt: TGCAGTGCTAGAGATTTAGGGGACAGCCGTAATGGGGCCAACGTCCTGACTTTC